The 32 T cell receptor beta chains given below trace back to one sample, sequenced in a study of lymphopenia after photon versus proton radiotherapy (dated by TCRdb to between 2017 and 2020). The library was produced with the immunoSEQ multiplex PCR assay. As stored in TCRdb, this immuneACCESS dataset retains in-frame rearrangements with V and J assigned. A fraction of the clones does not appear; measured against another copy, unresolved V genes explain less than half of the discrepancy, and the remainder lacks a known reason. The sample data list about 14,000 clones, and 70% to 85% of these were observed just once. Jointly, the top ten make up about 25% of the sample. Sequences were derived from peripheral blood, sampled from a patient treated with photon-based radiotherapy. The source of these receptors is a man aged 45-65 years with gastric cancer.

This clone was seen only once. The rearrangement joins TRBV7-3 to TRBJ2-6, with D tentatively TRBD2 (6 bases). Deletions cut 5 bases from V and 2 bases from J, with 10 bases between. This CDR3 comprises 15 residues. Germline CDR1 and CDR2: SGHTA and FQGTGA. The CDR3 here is CASSTRLAGANVLTF. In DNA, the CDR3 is TGTGCCAGCAGCACACGACTAGCTGGGGCCAACGTCCTGACTTTC.

CDR3 loop: CASSSGAETQYF. The CDR3 bases are TGTGCCAGCAGCTCGGGAGCGGAGACCCAGTACTTC. The chain has TRBV11-2 and TRBJ2-5; possible D gene TRBD2, 6 bases. The CDR3 length is 12 residues. The V end lost 4 bases, the J end lost 5 bases, and 8 bases lay between the germline ends. The germline CDR1 and CDR2 sequences are SGHAT and FQNNGV. The entire variable domain, with the rest obtained from reference TRBV11-2 and TRBJ2-5, is as follows: EAGVAQSPRYKIIEKRQSVAFWCNPISGHATLYWYQQILGQGPKLLIQFQNNGVVDDSQLPKDRFSAERLKGVDSTLKIQPAKLEDSAVYLCASSSGAETQYFGPGTRLLVL.

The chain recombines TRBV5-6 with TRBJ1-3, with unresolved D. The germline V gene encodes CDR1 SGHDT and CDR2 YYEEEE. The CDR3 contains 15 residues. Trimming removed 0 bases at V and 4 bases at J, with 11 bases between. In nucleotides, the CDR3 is TGTGCCAGCAGCTTGGACAAGTCGTACGGAAACACCATATATTTT. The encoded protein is CASSLDKSYGNTIYF.

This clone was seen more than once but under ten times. CDR3 DNA sequence: TGCGCCAGCAGTGAGTCAGGCAGGGGGCGCGGCTACACCTTC. It translates to CASSESGRGRGYTF. The chain is built from TRBV10-2 and TRBJ1-2; TRBD1 agrees at 8 bases. The length of the CDR3 is 14 residues. J gave up 8 bases and V 0 bases, and 5 bases lay outside the gene matches. The V gene's germline CDR1 is WSHSY and CDR2 SAAADI.

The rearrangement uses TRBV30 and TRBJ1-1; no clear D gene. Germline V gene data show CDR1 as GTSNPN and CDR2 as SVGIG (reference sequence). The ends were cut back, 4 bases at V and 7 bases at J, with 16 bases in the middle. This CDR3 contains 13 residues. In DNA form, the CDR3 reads TGTGCCTGGACCCTAGCGAGCAGTGGTGAAGCTTTCTTT. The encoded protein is CAWTLASSGEAFF.

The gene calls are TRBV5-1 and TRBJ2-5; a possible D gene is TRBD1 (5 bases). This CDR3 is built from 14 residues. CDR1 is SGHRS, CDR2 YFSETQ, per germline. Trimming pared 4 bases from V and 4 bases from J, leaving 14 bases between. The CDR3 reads CASSIQPQGETQYF. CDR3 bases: TGCGCCAGCAGCATACAGCCGCAGGGAGAGACCCAGTACTTC.

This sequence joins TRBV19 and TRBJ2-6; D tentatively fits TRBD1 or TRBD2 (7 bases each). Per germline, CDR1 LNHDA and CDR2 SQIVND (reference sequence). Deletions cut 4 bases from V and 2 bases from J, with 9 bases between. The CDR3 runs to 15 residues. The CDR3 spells CASSTGGAGANVLTF. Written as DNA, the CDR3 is TGTGCCAGTAGTACAGGGGGGGCTGGGGCCAACGTCCTGACTTTC. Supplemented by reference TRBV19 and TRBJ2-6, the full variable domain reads DGGITQSPKYLFRKEGQNVTLSCEQNLNHDAMYWYRQDPGQGLRLIYYSQIVNDFQKGDIAEGYSVSREKKESFPLTVTSAQKNPTAFYLCASSTGGAGANVLTFGAGSRLTVL.

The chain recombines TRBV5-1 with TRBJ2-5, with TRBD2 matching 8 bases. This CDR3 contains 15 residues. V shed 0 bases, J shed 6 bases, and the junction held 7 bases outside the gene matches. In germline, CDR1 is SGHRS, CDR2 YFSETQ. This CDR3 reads CASSLDVGGAKTQYF. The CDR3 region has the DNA TGCGCCAGCAGCTTGGACGTCGGGGGGGCGAAGACCCAGTACTTC.

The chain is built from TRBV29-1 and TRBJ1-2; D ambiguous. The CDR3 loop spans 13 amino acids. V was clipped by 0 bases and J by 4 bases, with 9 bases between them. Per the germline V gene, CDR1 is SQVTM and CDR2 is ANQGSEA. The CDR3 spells CSVEDPRFYGYTF. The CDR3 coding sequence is TGCAGCGTTGAAGATCCCAGGTTCTATGGCTACACCTTC. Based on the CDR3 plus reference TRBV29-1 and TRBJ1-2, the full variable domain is SAVISQKPSRDICQRGTSLTIQCQVDSQVTMMFWYRQQPGQSLTLIATANQGSEATYESGFVIDKFPISRPNLTFSTLTVSNMSPEDSSIYLCSVEDPRFYGYTFGSGTRLTVV.

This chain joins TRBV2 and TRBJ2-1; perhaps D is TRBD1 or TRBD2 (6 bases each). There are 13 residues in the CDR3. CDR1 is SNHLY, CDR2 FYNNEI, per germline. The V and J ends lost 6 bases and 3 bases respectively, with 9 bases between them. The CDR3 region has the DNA TGTGCCAGCAGCGGGGGCAGCTACAATGAGCAGTTCTTC. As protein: CASSGGSYNEQFF.

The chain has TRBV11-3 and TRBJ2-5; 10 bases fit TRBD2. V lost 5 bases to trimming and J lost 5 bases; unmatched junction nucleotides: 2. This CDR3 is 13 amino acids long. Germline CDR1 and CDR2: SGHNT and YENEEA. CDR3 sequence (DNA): TGTGCCAGCAGCGGAGCGGGGGGGGAGACCCAGTACTTC. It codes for CASSGAGGETQYF.

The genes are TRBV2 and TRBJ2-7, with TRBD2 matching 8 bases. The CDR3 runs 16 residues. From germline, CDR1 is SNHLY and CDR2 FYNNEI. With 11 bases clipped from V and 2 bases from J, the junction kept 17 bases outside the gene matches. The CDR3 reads CAWSPAGDKGTYEQYV. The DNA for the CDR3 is TGTGCCTGGTCACCAGCGGGGGACAAAGGAACCTACGAGCAGTACGTC.

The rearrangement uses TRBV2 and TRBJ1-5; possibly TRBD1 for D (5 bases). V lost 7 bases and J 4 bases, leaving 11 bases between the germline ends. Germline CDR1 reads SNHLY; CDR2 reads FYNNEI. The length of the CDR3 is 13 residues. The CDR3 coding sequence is TGTGCCAGCAAGGGCAGGGTTAATCAGCCCCAGCATTTT. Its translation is CASKGRVNQPQHF.

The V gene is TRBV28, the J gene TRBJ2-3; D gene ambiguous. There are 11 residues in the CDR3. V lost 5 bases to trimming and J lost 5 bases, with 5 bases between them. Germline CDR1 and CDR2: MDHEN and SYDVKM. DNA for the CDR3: TGTGCCAGCAGTAGTCTAGATACGCAGTATTTT. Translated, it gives CASSSLDTQYF.

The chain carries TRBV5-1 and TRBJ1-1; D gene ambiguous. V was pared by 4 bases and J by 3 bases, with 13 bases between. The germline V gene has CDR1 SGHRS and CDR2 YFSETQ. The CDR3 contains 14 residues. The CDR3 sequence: CASSPGPADTEAFF. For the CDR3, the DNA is TGCGCCAGCAGCCCCGGGCCCGCGGACACTGAAGCTTTCTTT.

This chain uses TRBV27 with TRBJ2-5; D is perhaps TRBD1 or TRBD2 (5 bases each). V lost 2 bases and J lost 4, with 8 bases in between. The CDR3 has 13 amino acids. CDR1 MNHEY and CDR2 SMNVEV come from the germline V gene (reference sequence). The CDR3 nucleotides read TGTGCCAGCAGTTTAGAGAGGGGAGAGACCCAGTACTTC. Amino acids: CASSLERGETQYF.

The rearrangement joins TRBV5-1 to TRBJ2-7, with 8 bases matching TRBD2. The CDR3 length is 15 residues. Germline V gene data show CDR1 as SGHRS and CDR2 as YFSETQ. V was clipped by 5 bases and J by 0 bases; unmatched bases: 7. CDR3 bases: TGCGCCAGCAGTCCCGGGGGGGCCAACTCCTACGAGCAGTACTTC. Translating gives CASSPGGANSYEQYF.

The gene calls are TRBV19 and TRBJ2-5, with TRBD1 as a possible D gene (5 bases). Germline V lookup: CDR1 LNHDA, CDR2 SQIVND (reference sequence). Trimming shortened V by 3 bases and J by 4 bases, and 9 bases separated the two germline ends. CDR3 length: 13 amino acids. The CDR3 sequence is CASSISRAETQYF. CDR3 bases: TGTGCCAGTAGTATCTCCAGGGCAGAGACCCAGTACTTC.

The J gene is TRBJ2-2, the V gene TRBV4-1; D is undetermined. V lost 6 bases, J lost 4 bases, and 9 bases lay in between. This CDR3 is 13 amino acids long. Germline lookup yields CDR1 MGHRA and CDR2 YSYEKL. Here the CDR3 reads CASRQTGTGELFF. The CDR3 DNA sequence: TGCGCCAGCAGACAGACGGGCACCGGGGAGCTGTTTTTT.

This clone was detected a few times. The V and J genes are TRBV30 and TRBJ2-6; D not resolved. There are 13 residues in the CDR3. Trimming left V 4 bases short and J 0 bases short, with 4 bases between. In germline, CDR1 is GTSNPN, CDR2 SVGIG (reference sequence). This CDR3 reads CAWTLSGANVLTF. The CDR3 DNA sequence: TGTGCCTGGACACTCTCTGGGGCCAACGTCCTGACTTTC.

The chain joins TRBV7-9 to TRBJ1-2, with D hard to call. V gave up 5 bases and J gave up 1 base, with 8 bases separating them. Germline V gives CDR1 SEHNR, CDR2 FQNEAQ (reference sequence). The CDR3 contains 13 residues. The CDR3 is CASSQRYNYGYTF. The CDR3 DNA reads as TGTGCCAGCAGCCAGCGCTATAACTATGGCTACACCTTC.

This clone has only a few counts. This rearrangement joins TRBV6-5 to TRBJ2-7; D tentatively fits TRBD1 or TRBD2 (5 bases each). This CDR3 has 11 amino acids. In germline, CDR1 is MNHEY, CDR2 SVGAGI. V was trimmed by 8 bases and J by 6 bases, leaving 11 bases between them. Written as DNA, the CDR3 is TGTGCCAGCTCCAGTGGGGGCGAGCAGTACGTC. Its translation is CASSSGGEQYV.

CDR3 coding DNA: TGTGCCAGCAGCTTGAGTGCCGCTTCCTACGAGCAGTACGTC. It is translated as CASSLSAASYEQYV. The rearrangement links TRBV5-8 to TRBJ2-7; D call uncertain. V shed 1 base and J shed 1 base, with 9 bases lying between them. CDR1 and CDR2 (germline): SGHTS, YDEGEE. This CDR3 has 14 residues.

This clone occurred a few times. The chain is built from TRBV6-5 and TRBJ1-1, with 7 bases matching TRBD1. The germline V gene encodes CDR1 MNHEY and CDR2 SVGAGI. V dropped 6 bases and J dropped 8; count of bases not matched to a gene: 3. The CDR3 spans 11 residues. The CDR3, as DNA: TGTGCCAGCAGCAGGGGGGCGGAAGCTTTCTTT. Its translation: CASSRGAEAFF.

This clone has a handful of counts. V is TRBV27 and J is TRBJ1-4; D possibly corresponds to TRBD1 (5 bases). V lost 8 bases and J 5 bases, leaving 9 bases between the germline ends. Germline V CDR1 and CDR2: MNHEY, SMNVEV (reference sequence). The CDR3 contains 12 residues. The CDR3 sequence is CASRRGNEKLFF. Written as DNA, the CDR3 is TGTGCCAGCCGTCGGGGGAATGAAAAACTGTTTTTT.

Here the CDR3 DNA reads TGTGCCAGCAGGCGACAGTTAACCTCCTACGAGCAGTACTTC. This codes for CASRRQLTSYEQYF. This chain uses TRBV7-2 with TRBJ2-7, with D possibly TRBD1 on 5 matching bases. The CDR3 is made up of 14 amino acids. Germline V gives CDR1 SGHTA, CDR2 FQGNSA. Trimming left V 6 bases short and J 0 bases short, with 12 bases between.

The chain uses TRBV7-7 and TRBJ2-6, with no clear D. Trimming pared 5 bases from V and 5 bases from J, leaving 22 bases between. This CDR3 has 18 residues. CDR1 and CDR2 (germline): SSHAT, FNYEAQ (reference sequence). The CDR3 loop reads CASSRYFKPQSRANVLTF. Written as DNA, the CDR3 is TGTGCCAGCAGCAGATACTTTAAGCCACAAAGTCGGGCCAACGTCCTGACTTTC.

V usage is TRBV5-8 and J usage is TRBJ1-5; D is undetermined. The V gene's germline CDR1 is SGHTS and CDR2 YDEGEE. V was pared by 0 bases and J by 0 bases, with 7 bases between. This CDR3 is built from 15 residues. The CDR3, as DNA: TGTGCCAGCAGCTTGGAAGGCGGTAGCAATCAGCCCCAGCATTTT. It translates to CASSLEGGSNQPQHF.

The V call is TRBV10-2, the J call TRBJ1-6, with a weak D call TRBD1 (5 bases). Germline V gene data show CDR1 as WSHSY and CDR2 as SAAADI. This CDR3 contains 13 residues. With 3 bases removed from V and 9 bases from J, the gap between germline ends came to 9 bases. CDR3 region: CASSDREASPLHF. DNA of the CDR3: TGCGCCAGCAGTGACAGGGAGGCTTCACCCCTCCACTTT.

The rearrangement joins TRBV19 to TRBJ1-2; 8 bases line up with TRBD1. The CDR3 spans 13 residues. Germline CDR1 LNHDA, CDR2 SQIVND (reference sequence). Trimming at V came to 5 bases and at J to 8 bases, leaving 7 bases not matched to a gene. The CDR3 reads CASSSTGGGGYTF. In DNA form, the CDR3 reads TGTGCCAGTAGTTCAACAGGGGGAGGCGGCTACACCTTC.

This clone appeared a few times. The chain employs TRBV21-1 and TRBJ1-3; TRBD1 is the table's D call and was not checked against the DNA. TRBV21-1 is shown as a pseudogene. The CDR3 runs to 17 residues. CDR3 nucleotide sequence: TGTGCCAGCAGCAAAGTAGAGGACAGGGAATCTGGAAACACCATATATTTT. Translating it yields CASSKVEDRESGNTIYF.

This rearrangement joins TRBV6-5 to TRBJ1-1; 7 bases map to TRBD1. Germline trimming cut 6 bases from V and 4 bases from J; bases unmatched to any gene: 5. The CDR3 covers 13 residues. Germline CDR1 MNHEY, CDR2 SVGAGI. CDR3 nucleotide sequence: TGTGCCAGCAGGGCCGACAGGGTCACTGAAGCTTTCTTT. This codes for CASRADRVTEAFF.